A single sample is the source of the 19 T cell receptor beta chains below, sequenced in a study of shared clonotypes between healthy human individuals. Repertoires were generated with immunoSEQ multiplex PCR, while TCRdb's copy carries only in-frame clones and drops some. In the table there are about 2 million clones, about 95% of which are singletons. Naive CD8 cells comprised CD45RO-negative, CCR7-positively selected cells, excluding terminally differentiated effector memory CD45RA+ cells. The sample was naive CD8+ T cells sorted from blood. The origin of the receptors is a man between 18 and 35 years old in good health.

The CDR3 sequence is CASSETSPPYEQYF. Written as DNA, the CDR3 is TGCGCCAGCAGTGAGACTAGTCCCCCCTACGAGCAGTACTTC. V and J are TRBV10-1 and TRBJ2-7; TRBD2 might be the D (5 bases). This CDR3 is built from 14 residues. Germline V gene sequence: CDR1 WNHNN, CDR2 SYGVQD (reference sequence). V was clipped by 2 bases and J by 2 bases, with 10 bases between them.

The chain couples TRBV9 to TRBJ1-2; D unresolved. Germline V gives CDR1 SGDLS, CDR2 YYNGEE. The CDR3 loop spans 15 amino acids. Trimming took off 3 bases at V and 5 bases at J, with 17 bases between the two ends. CDR3 sequence reads: CASSALQSPGYGYTF. In DNA form, the CDR3 reads TGTGCCAGCAGCGCGTTACAGAGCCCGGGATATGGCTACACCTTC.

Concerning this clone itself: Other DNA variants within this sample encode the same CDR3. V gene TRBV9 combines with J gene TRBJ2-7; TRBD2 agrees at 8 bases. Germline CDR1 SGDLS, CDR2 YYNGEE. V trimming: 3 bases; J trimming: 0 bases; junction bases outside the gene matches: 5. The CDR3 sequence is 15 residues long. The CDR3 reads CASSAGGGLSYEQYF. The CDR3 DNA sequence: TGTGCCAGCAGCGCGGGAGGGGGGCTCTCCTACGAGCAGTACTTC.

Remarks on this clone: One end of the junction is discordant with germline, which a read error may explain. V and J are TRBV27 and TRBJ2-7; weak D call: TRBD2 (6 bases). Germline values: CDR1 MNHEY, CDR2 SMNVEV (reference sequence). This CDR3 region has 15 residues. CDR3 loop: CASSVSSANSYEQYF. As DNA, the CDR3 is TGTGCCAGCAGTGTATCTAGCGCAAACTCCTACGAGCAGTACTTC.

The chain uses TRBV4-3 and TRBJ2-7; D gene uncertain. Germline CDR1 and CDR2: LGHNA and YSLEER. The CDR3 has 14 residues. Trimming shortened V by 0 bases and J by 0 bases, and 6 bases separated the two germline ends. CDR3 DNA sequence: TGCGCCAGCAGCCAAGAACTGGGCTCCTACGAGCAGTACTTC. This codes for CASSQELGSYEQYF.

The V call is TRBV5-8, the J call TRBJ2-7; 8 bases map to TRBD1. V shed 0 bases, J shed 2 bases, and the junction held 4 bases outside the gene matches. CDR3 size: 15 residues. Germline V gene sequence: CDR1 SGHTS, CDR2 YDEGEE. CDR3 DNA sequence: TGTGCCAGCAGCTTGGGACAGGGGTCGACCTACGAGCAGTACTTC. This gives the protein CASSLGQGSTYEQYF.

The chain is built from TRBV7-2 and TRBJ2-2; D may be TRBD1 (6 bases). Germline CDR1 reads SGHTA; CDR2 reads FQGNSA. This CDR3 is 15 amino acids long. V lost 6 bases and J 4 bases, leaving 15 bases between the germline ends. CDR3: CASRRPGQVTGELFF. In DNA form, the CDR3 reads TGTGCCAGCAGGCGTCCGGGACAAGTCACCGGGGAGCTGTTTTTT.

This chain uses TRBV6-5 with TRBJ2-1; no clear D gene. This CDR3 has 14 residues. V dropped 0 bases and J dropped 3 bases, with 6 bases sitting between them. CDR1 MNHEY and CDR2 SVGAGI come from the germline V gene. Written as DNA, the CDR3 is TGTGCCAGCAGTTACTCGAGCCACTACAATGAGCAGTTCTTC. It codes for CASSYSSHYNEQFF.

The gene calls are TRBV6-1 and TRBJ2-7, with TRBD1 identical over 8 bases. The CDR3 spans 15 residues. With 4 bases clipped from V and 3 bases from J, the junction kept 8 bases outside the gene matches. Germline V gives CDR1 MNHNS, CDR2 SASEGT. The CDR3 DNA reads as TGTGCCAGCAGTGGACCGGGACAGGCCTACTACGAGCAGTACTTC. Its protein product is CASSGPGQAYYEQYF.

V usage is TRBV4-1 and J usage is TRBJ2-2, with D possibly called TRBD1 or TRBD2 (5 bases each). Per germline, CDR1 MGHRA and CDR2 YSYEKL. The ends were cut back, 0 bases at V and 3 bases at J, with 20 bases in the middle. This CDR3 contains 19 residues. The CDR3 sequence: CASSQDFRWSGRDTGELFF. The CDR3 DNA is TGCGCCAGCAGCCAAGATTTTCGATGGTCGGGGCGAGACACCGGGGAGCTGTTTTTT.

The rearrangement links TRBV4-1 to TRBJ2-3, with unresolved D. Germline V lookup: CDR1 MGHRA, CDR2 YSYEKL. V lost 4 bases, J lost 0 bases, and 5 bases lay in between. The CDR3 length is 13 residues. The CDR3 is CASSPQSTDTQYF. CDR3 DNA sequence: TGCGCCAGCAGCCCTCAGAGCACAGATACGCAGTATTTT.

The rearrangement joins TRBV6-1 to TRBJ1-5; 7 bases agree with TRBD1. V lost 1 base to trimming and J lost 4 bases; unmatched junction nucleotides: 4. Germline-derived CDR1 and CDR2 are MNHNS and SASEGT. The CDR3 has 15 residues. The CDR3: CASSEGGTENQPQHF. The CDR3 nucleotides are TGTGCCAGCAGTGAAGGGGGGACAGAGAATCAGCCCCAGCATTTT.

CDR3 sequence reads: CASSLTGGTGELFF. CDR3 DNA sequence: TGTGCCAGCAGCCTAACCGGTGGCACCGGGGAGCTGTTTTTT. The V gene is TRBV11-1, the J gene TRBJ2-2; D is undetermined. Trimming pared 5 bases from V and 4 bases from J, leaving 11 bases between. Germline lookup yields CDR1 SGHAT and CDR2 FQDESV (reference sequence). The length of the CDR3 is 14 residues.

This clone occurred once. Written as DNA, the CDR3 is TGTGCCAGCAGCTTTGGACTAGCGGGAGGGCCCTCCTCCTACGAGCAGTACTTC. Residues: CASSFGLAGGPSSYEQYF. The chain is built from TRBV7-9 and TRBJ2-7, with 15 bases fitting TRBD2. V shed 3 bases, J shed 0 bases, and the junction held 6 bases outside the gene matches. CDR1 and CDR2 from the germline V gene are SEHNR and FQNEAQ (reference sequence). This CDR3 comprises 18 residues. Looking up the rest from reference TRBV7-9 and TRBJ2-7 gives the full variable domain: DTGVSQNPRHKITKRGQNVTFRCDPISEHNRLYWYRQTLGQGPEFLTYFQNEAQLEKSRLLSDRFSAERPKGSFSTLEIQRTEQGDSAMYLCASSFGLAGGPSSYEQYFGPGTRLTVT.

V usage is TRBV10-3 and J usage is TRBJ2-1, with a tentative D call TRBD2 (5 bases). The CDR3 extends over 13 amino acids. The V end lost 3 bases, the J end lost 8 bases, and 11 bases lay between the germline ends. Germline V gene data show CDR1 as ENHRY and CDR2 as SYGVKD. CDR3 DNA sequence: TGTGCCATCAGTGAACCTAGCATCGATGAGCAGTTCTTC. This encodes CAISEPSIDEQFF.

Remarks on this clone: Other DNA sequences in this sample translate to the same CDR3. V usage is TRBV6-6 and J usage is TRBJ2-3, with D maybe TRBD1 (7 bases). This CDR3 contains 15 residues. Trimming pared 0 bases from V and 3 bases from J, leaving 10 bases between. Germline V lookup: CDR1 MNHNY, CDR2 SVGAGI (reference sequence). DNA for the CDR3: TGTGCCAGCAGTTACTCATCAGGGGGGACAGATACGCAGTATTTT. It yields the protein CASSYSSGGTDTQYF.

The J gene is TRBJ2-2, the V gene TRBV7-3; D is ambiguous. Trimming removed 0 bases from V and 7 bases from J, with 3 bases in between. The CDR3 length is 12 residues. CDR1 SGHTA and CDR2 FQGTGA come from the germline V gene. The CDR3, as DNA: TGTGCCAGCAGCTTAACGAGCGGGGAGCTGTTTTTT. Protein sequence: CASSLTSGELFF.

Comments on this clone: Other DNA sequences in the same sample also yield this CDR3. This rearrangement joins TRBV28 to TRBJ1-1; maybe TRBD1 (5 bases). Germline loops: CDR1 MDHEN, CDR2 SYDVKM. The length of the CDR3 is 14 residues. V lost 3 bases and J 4 bases, leaving 12 bases between the germline ends. The chain's CDR3 is CASSFRGGGTEAFF. For the CDR3, the DNA is TGTGCCAGCAGTTTTCGGGGCGGCGGCACTGAAGCTTTCTTT.

On this clone itself: The germline gene is not matched at one end of the junction; a read error may be the cause. This CDR3 is CASSISGTGTYGYTF. DNA for the CDR3: TGTGCCAGCAGTATATCCGGGACAGGGACCTATGGCTACACCTTC. This rearrangement joins TRBV27 to TRBJ1-2; TRBD1 aligns across 9 bases. CDR3 length: 15 residues. Germline CDR1 and CDR2: MNHEY and SMNVEV (reference sequence).